This entry lists 9 T cell receptor beta chains sequenced from one sample in a study of post-analysis software for immune sequencing data (dated by TCRdb to 2014 to 2015). Results the study describes overall, beyond this receptor: A few TRBV segments, including TRBV5-6, TRBV5-1 and TRBV20-1, were significantly more frequent in patients than controls.

Library generation was performed with PCR. The sample was run on an Illumina HiSeq 2500. To reduce PCR and sequencing biases, unique molecular identifiers were built into the TCR beta cDNA libraries. The public reads were run again by TCRdb, first through fastp at Q25 and then through MiXCR, and only productive beta chains were kept. Every entry covers one CDR3 protein and lists the most common genes and DNA from its rows. This sample lists about 540,000 distinct CDR3 sequences; less than 40% were detected once. In total, the top ten clones hold approximately 5.4% of the sample. These receptors have no identified antigens. The sequenced sample consisted of blood. The receptors stem from a girl younger than 18 with multiple sclerosis.

This chain links TRBV27 with TRBJ1-1, with a weak D call TRBD1 (5 bases). From germline, CDR1 is MNHEY and CDR2 SMNVEV (reference sequence). The CDR3 runs 11 residues. The V end lost 8 bases, the J end lost 7 bases, and 11 bases lay between the germline ends. CDR3 region: CASQSGGEAFF. In nucleotides, the CDR3 is TGTGCCAGCCAGTCGGGGGGTGAAGCTTTCTTT.

This clonotype was picked up a small number of times. The gene calls are TRBV20-1 and TRBJ1-5, with D uncertain. V was shortened by 3 bases and J by 3 bases, with 15 bases between the two germline ends. The CDR3 covers 15 residues. CDR1 and CDR2 from the germline V gene are DFQATT and SNEGSKA (reference sequence). The CDR3 sequence: CSASPLVTSNQPQHF. The DNA for the CDR3 is TGCAGTGCTAGCCCCCTCGTGACGTCCAATCAGCCCCAGCATTTT.

This clonotype has a count of ten or more. The CDR3 DNA sequence: TGCAGTGCTATGTCCCTGGTAGTAGATTCACCCCTCCACTTT. Translation gives CSAMSLVVDSPLHF. V and J are TRBV20-1 and TRBJ1-6; no clear D. The CDR3 length is 14 residues. Trimming took off 4 bases at V and 8 bases at J, with 15 bases between the two ends. Germline assignment: CDR1 DFQATT and CDR2 SNEGSKA (reference sequence).

This clonotype was observed a handful of times. The J gene is TRBJ2-5, the V gene TRBV29-1; 8 bases fit TRBD2. After removal of 3 bases from V and 4 bases from J, the junction contained 7 bases not matched to a gene. The CDR3 covers 14 residues. CDR1 SQVTM and CDR2 ANQGSEA come from the germline V gene. The CDR3 DNA reads TGCAGCGTTGAGGGACTAGTAGGGAGAGAGACCCAGTACTTC. This translates into CSVEGLVGRETQYF.

In its sample, this clonotype was seen many times. The J gene is TRBJ1-1, the V gene TRBV20-1; D might be TRBD1 (5 bases). The CDR3 length is 14 residues. Trimming left V 6 bases short and J 2 bases short, with 16 bases between. Looked up from germline, CDR1 is DFQATT and CDR2 is SNEGSKA (reference sequence). CDR3 nucleotides: TGCAGTGCCAATCTACCGGGGCGTAACACTGAAGCTTTCTTT. Protein: CSANLPGRNTEAFF.

The CDR3 is CASSQLIGNGYTF. Written as DNA, the CDR3 is TGTGCCAGCAGCCAATTGATTGGGAATGGCTACACCTTC. V gene TRBV3-1 combines with J gene TRBJ1-2, with D unclear. The V gene lost 2 bases and the J gene lost 6 bases, with 10 bases spanning the gap. CDR1 is LGHDT, CDR2 YNNKEL, per germline (reference sequence). The CDR3 runs 13 residues.

V is TRBV10-3 and J is TRBJ2-5; 7 bases map to TRBD1. J lost 2 bases, V lost 4 bases, and 7 bases had no gene match. CDR3 length equals 15 residues. CDR1 is ENHRY, CDR2 SYGVKD, per germline. In DNA form, the CDR3 reads TGTGCCATCAGTGGAGACAGGGCCTTTCAAGAGACCCAGTACTTC. As protein: CAISGDRAFQETQYF.

This clonotype showed up many times. A much larger clone lies one base from this, so it may be a read error. This CDR3 is CATRDGTATYEQYF. The CDR3 bases are TGTGCCACCAGGGATGGGACGGCCACCTACGAGCAGTACTTC. The chain couples TRBV24-1 to TRBJ2-7, with D perhaps assigned TRBD1 or TRBD2 (5 bases each). Deletions cut 7 bases from V and 2 bases from J, with 14 bases between. This CDR3 spans 14 amino acids. The germline gives CDR1 KGHDR, CDR2 SFDVKD.

A few counts support this clonotype. The V call is TRBV4-1, the J call TRBJ2-7; 7 nucleotides match TRBD2. After removal of 0 bases from V and 1 base from J, the junction contained 6 bases not matched to a gene. This CDR3 is built from 16 residues. CDR1 and CDR2 (germline): MGHRA, YSYEKL. The CDR3 reads CASSQEQRLASYEQYF. The CDR3 DNA reads as TGCGCCAGCAGCCAAGAACAGAGACTAGCATCCTACGAGCAGTACTTC.